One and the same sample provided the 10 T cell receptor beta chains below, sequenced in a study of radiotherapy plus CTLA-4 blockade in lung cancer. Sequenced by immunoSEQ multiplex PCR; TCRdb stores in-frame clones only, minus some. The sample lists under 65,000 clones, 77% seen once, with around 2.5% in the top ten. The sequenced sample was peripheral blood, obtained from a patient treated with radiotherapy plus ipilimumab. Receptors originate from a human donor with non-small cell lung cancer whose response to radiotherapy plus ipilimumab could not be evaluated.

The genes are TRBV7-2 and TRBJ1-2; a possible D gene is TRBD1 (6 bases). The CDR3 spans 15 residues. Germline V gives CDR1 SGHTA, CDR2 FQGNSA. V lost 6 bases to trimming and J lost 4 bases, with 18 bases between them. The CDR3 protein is CASSLTVGQIYGYTF. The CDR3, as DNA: TGTGCCAGCAGTTTAACCGTAGGACAGATCTATGGCTACACCTTC.

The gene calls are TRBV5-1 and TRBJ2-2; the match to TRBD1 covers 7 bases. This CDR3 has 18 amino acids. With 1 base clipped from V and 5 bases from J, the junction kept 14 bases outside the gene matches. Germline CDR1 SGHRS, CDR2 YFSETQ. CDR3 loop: CASSLSVGGGFTTGELFF. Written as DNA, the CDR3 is TGCGCCAGCAGCTTGTCGGTAGGGGGCGGTTTTACTACCGGGGAGCTGTTTTTT.

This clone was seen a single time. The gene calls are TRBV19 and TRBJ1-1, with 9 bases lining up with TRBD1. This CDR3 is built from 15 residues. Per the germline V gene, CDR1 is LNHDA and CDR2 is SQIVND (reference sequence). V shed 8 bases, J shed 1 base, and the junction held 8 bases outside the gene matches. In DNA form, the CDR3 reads TGTGCCAGTCGTCGACAGGGGGGTGAGAACACTGAAGCTTTCTTT. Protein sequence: CASRRQGGENTEAFF.

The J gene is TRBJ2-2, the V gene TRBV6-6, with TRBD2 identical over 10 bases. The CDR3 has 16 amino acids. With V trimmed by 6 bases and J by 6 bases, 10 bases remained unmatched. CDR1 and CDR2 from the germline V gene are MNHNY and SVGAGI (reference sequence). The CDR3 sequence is CASSHQRGGLSGELFF. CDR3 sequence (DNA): TGTGCCAGCAGCCACCAGCGGGGGGGCCTTTCCGGGGAGCTGTTTTTT.

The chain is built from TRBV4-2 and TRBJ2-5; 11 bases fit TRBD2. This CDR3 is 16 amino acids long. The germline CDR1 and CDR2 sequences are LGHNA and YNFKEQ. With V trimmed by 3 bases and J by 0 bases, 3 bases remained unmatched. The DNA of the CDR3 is TGTGCCAGCAGCCAGGGGACTAGCGGATACCAAGAGACCCAGTACTTC. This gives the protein CASSQGTSGYQETQYF.

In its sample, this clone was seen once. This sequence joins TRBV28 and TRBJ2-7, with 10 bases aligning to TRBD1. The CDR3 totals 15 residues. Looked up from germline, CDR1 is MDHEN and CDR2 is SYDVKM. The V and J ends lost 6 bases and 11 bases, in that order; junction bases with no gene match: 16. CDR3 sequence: CASRQDRDRGPEEYF. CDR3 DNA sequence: TGTGCCAGCAGACAAGACCGGGACAGGGGACCGGAGGAGTACTTC.

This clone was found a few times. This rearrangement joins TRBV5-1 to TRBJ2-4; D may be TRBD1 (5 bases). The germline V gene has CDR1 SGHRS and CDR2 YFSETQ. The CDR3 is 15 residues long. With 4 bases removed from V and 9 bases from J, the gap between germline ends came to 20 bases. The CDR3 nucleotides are TGCGCCAGCAGCCCCTATCAACAGGTTGTGGCCATTCAGTACTTC. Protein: CASSPYQQVVAIQYF.

The DNA for the CDR3 is TGTGCCTGGAGTGTACGAAAGTCAATCCTTAGAACCTACGAGCAGTACTTC. It specifies CAWSVRKSILRTYEQYF. This chain links TRBV30 with TRBJ2-7; no definite D call. This CDR3 is 17 amino acids long. CDR1 GTSNPN and CDR2 SVGIG come from the germline V gene (reference sequence). V gave up 0 bases and J gave up 2 bases, with 20 bases separating them.

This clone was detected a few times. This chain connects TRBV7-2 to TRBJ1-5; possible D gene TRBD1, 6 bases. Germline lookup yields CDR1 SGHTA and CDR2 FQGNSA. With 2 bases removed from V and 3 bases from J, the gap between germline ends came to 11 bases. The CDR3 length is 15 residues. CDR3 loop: CASSLRQAPNQPQHF. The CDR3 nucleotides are TGTGCCAGCAGCTTAAGACAGGCGCCCAATCAGCCCCAGCATTTT.

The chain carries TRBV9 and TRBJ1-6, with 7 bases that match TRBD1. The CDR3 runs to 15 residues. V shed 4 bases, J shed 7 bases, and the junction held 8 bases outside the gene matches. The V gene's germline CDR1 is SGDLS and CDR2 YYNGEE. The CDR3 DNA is TGTGCCAGCAGCAGACAGGGTCCCACGAATTCACCCCTCCACTTT. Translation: CASSRQGPTNSPLHF.